Listed below are T cell receptor beta chains from one sample, sequenced in a study of blood T cell repertoires in COVID-19. TCRdb's copy holds only in-frame clones and misses some; the assay was immunoSEQ multiplex PCR. The sample comprises roughly 130,000 clones, roughly 84% of which are singletons, and 12% rests with the top ten. The sequenced sample consisted of peripheral blood. The receptors come from a woman aged 25-40 years who had recovered from COVID-19. Each CDR3 is given with its conserved first and last residue. Where a row states a size, it is once, few, many or the class of an expanded clone; other rows omit it.

j_call clone_size v_call cdr3_aa
TRBJ2-1 NA TRBV9 CASSTYGLSGEYNEQFF
TRBJ1-3 NA TRBV12-3/TRBV12-4 CASTTGGGNTIYF
TRBJ1-5 NA TRBV19 CASNRGANHQPQHF
TRBJ2-7 NA TRBV19 CASSPVERPRGGLQYF
TRBJ2-3 NA TRBV10-2 CASSGLGGTDTQYF
TRBJ1-1 few TRBV7-9 CASTRSGVRTEAFF
TRBJ2-5 NA TRBV5-1 CASSLGEASGRETQYF
TRBJ1-2 NA TRBV3-1/TRBV3-2 CASAVQGEDYGYTF
TRBJ1-1 NA TRBV7-2 CASSLVNRLNTEAFF
TRBJ2-1 NA TRBV2 CASSDWDRAYNEQFF
TRBJ2-5 NA TRBV3-1/TRBV3-2 CASSFRRSDSGETQYF
TRBJ1-3 few TRBV29-1 CSVRESSANTIYF
TRBJ1-1 once TRBV14 CASSPWDRNTEAFF
TRBJ2-5 NA TRBV19 CASSILSGQTQETQYF
TRBJ1-1 NA TRBV10-1 CASSETGSMNTEAFF
TRBJ2-2 NA TRBV6-5 CASSYSSVGGELFF
TRBJ1-1 NA TRBV19 CASSTSLGGAYTEAFF
TRBJ1-5 NA TRBV2 CASSGGQAGQPQHF
TRBJ2-7 once TRBV5-1 CASSLVVGQGSYEQYF